The present T cell receptor beta chain was sequenced within a study of blood T cell repertoires in COVID-19. Study in general: Samples representing acute and convalescent COVID-19 were sourced from the United States, Italy and Spain. PBMCs, B-cell-depleted T cells, or T cells provided the cDNA or gDNA that made up the material.

Measured with immunoSEQ multiplex PCR; TCRdb has only the in-frame clones, and not every one. The sample includes around 110,000 clones, roughly 83% of them seen just once. V was shortened by 5 bases and J by 4 bases, with 8 bases between the two germline ends. The CDR3 is 12 amino acids. Germline V gene data show CDR1 as KGHSH and CDR2 as LQKENI. This clone appeared a few times. The sequence came from a man between 25 and 39 years old with acute or convalescent COVID-19. V and J are TRBV18 and TRBJ1-1, with a tentative D call TRBD1 (5 bases). Material: peripheral blood. This chain's CDR3 is CASSAGGTEAFF. The CDR3 DNA is TGTGCCAGCTCAGCCGGGGGCACTGAAGCTTTCTTT. Complete variable domain (other parts from reference TRBV18 and TRBJ1-1): NAGVMQNPRHLVRRRGQEARLRCSPMKGHSHVYWYRQLPEEGLKFMVYLQKENIIDESGMPKERFSAEFPKEGPSILRIQQVVRGDSAAYFCASSAGGTEAFFGQGTRLTVV.